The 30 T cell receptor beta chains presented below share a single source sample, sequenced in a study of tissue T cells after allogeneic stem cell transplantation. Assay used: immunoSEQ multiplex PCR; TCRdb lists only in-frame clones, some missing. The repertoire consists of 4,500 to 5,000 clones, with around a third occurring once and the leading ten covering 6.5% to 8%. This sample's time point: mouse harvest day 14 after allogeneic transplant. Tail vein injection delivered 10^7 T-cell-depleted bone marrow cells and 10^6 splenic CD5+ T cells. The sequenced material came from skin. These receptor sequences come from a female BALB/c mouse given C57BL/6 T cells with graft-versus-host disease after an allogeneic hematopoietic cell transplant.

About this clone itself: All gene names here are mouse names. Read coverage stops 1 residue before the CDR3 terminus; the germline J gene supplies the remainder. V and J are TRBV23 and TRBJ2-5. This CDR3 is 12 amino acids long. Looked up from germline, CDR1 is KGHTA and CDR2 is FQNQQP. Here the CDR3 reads CSSSGREDTQYF. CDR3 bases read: TGCTCCAGCAGCGGGCGGGAAGACACCCAGTAC.

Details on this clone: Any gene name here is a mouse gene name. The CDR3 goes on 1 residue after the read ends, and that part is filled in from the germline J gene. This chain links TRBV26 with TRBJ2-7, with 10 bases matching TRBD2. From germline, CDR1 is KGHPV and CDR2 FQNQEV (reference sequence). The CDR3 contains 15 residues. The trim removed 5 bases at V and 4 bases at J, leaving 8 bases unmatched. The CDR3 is CASSFAGTGVYEQYF. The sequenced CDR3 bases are TGTGCCAGCAGTTTCGCCGGGACTGGGGTTTATGAACAGTAC.

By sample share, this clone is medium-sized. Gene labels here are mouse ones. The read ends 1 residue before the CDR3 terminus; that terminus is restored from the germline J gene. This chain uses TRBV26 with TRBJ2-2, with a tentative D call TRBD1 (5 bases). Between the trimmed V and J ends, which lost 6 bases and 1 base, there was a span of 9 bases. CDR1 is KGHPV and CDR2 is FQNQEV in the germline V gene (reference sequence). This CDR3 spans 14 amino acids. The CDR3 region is CASSLRVNTGQLYF. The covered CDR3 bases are TGTGCCAGCAGCCTCAGGGTAAACACCGGGCAGCTCTAC.

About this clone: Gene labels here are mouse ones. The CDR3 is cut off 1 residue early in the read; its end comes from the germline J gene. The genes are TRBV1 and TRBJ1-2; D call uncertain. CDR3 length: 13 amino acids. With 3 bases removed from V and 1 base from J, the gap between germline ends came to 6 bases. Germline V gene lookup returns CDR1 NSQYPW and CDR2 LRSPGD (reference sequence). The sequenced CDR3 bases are TGCACCTGCAGTGCCCACAGAAACTCCGACTACACC. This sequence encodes CTCSAHRNSDYT. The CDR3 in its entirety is CTCSAHRNSDYTF.

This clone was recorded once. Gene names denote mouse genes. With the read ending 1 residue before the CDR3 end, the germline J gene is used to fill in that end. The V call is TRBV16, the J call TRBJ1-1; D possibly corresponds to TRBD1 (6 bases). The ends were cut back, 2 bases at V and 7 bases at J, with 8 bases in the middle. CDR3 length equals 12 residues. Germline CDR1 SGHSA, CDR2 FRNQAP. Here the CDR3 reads CASSLSQGEVFF. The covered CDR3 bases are TGTGCAAGCAGCTTATCACAGGGAGAAGTCTTC.

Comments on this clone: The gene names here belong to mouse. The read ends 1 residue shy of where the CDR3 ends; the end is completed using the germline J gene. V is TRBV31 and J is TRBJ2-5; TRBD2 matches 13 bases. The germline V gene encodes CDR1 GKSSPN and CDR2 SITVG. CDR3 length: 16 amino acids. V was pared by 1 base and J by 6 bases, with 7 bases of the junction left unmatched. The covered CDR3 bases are TGTGCCTGGAGTCCTTTGGACTGGGGGGGCGCTGACACCCAGTAC. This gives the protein CAWSPLDWGGADTQY. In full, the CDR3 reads CAWSPLDWGGADTQYF.

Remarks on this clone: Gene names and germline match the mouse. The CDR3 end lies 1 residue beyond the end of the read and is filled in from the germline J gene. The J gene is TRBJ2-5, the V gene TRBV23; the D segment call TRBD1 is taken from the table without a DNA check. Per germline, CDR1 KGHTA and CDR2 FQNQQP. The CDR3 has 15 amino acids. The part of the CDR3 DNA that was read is TGCTCCAGCAGTCAATCAAGAGGGAGGGGAGACACCCAGTAC. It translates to CSSSQSRGRGDTQY. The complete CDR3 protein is CSSSQSRGRGDTQYF.

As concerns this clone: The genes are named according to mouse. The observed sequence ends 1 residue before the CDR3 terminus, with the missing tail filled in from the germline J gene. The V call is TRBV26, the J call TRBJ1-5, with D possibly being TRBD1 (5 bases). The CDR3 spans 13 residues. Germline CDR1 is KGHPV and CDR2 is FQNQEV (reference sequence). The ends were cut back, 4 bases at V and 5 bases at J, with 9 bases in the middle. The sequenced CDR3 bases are TGTGCCAGCAGTCGCGGACAAGACCAGGCTCCGCTT. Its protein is CASSRGQDQAPL. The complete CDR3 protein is CASSRGQDQAPLF.

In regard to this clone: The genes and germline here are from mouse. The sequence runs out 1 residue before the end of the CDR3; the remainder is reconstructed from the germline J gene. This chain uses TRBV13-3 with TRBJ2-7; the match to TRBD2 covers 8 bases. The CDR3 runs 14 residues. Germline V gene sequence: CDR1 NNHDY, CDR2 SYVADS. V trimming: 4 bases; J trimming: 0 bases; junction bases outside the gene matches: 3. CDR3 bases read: TGTGCCAGCAGTCTACTGGGGGTCTCCTATGAACAGTAC. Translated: CASSLLGVSYEQY. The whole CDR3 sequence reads CASSLLGVSYEQYF.

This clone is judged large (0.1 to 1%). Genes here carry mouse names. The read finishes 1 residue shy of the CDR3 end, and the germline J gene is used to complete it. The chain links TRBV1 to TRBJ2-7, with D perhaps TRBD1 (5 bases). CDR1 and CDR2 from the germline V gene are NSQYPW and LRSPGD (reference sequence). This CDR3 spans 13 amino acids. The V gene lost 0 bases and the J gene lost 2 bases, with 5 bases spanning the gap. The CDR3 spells CTCSAEDTYEQYF. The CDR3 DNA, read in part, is TGCACCTGCAGTGCAGAGGACACCTATGAACAGTAC.

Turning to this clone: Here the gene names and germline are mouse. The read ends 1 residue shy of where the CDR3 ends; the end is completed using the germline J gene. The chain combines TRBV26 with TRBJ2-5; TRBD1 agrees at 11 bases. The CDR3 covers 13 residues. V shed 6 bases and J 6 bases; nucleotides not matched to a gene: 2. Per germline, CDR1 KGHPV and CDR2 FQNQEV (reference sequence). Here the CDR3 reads CASSRDRGDTQYF. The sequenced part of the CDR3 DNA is TGTGCCAGCAGCCGGGACAGGGGGGACACCCAGTAC. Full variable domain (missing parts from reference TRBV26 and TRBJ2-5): NSKVIQTPRYLVKGQGQKAKMRCIPEKGHPVVFWYQQNKNNEFKFLINFQNQEVLQQIDMTEKRFSAECPSNSPCSLEIQSSEAGDSALYLCASSRDRGDTQYFGPGTRLLVL.

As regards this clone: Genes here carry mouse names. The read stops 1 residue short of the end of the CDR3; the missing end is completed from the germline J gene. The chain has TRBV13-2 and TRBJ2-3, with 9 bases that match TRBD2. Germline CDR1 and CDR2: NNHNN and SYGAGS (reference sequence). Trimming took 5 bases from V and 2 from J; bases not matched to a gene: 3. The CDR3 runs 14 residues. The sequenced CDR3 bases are TGTGCCAGCGGCGACTGGGGGTTTGCAGAAACGCTGTAT. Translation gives CASGDWGFAETLY. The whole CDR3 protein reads CASGDWGFAETLYF.

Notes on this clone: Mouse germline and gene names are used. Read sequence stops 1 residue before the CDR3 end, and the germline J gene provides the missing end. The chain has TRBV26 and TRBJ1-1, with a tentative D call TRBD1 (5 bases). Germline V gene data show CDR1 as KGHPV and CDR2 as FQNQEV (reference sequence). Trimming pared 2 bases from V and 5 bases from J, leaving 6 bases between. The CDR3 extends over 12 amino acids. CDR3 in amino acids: CASSLGGTEVFF. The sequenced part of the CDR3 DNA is TGTGCCAGCAGTCTGGGGGGAACAGAAGTCTTC.

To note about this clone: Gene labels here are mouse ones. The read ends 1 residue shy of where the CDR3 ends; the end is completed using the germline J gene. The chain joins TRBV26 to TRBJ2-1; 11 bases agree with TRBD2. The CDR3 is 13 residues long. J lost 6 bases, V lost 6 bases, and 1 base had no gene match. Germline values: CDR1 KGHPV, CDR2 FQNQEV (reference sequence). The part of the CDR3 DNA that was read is TGTGCCAGCAGGGACTGGGGGGTTGCTGAGCAGTTC. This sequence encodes CASRDWGVAEQF. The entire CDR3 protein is CASRDWGVAEQFF. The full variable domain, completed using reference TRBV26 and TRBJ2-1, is NSKVIQTPRYLVKGQGQKAKMRCIPEKGHPVVFWYQQNKNNEFKFLINFQNQEVLQQIDMTEKRFSAECPSNSPCSLEIQSSEAGDSALYLCASRDWGVAEQFFGPGTRLTVL.

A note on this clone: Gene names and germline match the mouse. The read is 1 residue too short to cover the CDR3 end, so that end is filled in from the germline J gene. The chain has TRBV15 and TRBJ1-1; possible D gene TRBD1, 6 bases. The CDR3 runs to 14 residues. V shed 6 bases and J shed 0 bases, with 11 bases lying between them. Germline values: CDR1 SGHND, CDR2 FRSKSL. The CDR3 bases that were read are TGTGCCAGCAGACCCGGGACAACAAACACAGAAGTCTTC. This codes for CASRPGTTNTEVF. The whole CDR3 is CASRPGTTNTEVFF.

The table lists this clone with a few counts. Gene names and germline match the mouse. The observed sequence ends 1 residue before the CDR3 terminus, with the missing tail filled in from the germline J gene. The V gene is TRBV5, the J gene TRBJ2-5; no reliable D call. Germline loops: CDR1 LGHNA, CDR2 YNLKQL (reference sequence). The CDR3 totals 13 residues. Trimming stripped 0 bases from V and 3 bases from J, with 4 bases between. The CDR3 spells CASSQDRQDTQYF. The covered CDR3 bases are TGTGCCAGCAGCCAAGACAGACAAGACACCCAGTAC.

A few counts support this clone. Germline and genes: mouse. The sequenced part of the CDR3 DNA is TGTGCCAGCTCCTGGACTGGGAAAAACACCTTGTAC. The encoded protein is CASSWTGKNTLY. The CDR3 in its entirety is CASSWTGKNTLYF. This chain connects TRBV12-1 to TRBJ2-4, with 8 bases that match TRBD2. With the read ending 1 residue before the CDR3 end, the germline J gene is used to fill in that end. The CDR3 has 13 residues. The V gene end was trimmed by 4 bases and the J gene end by 4 bases; junction bases not matched to a gene: 3. CDR1 is SGHSN, CDR2 HYEKVE, per germline.

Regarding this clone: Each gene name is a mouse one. The DNA read from the CDR3 is TGTGCCAGCTCTCTGTGGGGGGGTTCCTATGAACAGTAC. This codes for CASSLWGGSYEQY. The full-length CDR3 reads as CASSLWGGSYEQYF. V and J are TRBV12-2 and TRBJ2-7, with TRBD2 matching over 8 bases. The read falls 1 residue short of the CDR3 end, and the missing part is taken from the germline J gene. CDR3 length: 14 amino acids. With 1 base clipped from V and 1 base from J, the junction kept 2 bases outside the gene matches. Germline-derived CDR1 and CDR2 are SGHLS and HYDKME.

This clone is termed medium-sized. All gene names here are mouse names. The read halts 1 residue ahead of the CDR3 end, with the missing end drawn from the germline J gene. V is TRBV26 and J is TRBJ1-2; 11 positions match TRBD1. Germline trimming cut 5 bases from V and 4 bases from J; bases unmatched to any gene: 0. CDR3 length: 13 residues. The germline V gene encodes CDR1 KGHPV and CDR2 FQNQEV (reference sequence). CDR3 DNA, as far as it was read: TGTGCCAGCAGTGGGACAGGGGGCTCCGACTACACC. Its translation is CASSGTGGSDYT. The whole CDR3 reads CASSGTGGSDYTF.

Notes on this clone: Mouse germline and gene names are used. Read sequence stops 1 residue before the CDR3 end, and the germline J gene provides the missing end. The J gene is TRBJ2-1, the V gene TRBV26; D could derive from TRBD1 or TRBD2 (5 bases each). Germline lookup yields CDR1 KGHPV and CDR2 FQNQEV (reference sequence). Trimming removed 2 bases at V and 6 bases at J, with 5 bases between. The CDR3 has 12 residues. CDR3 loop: CASSLGAAEQFF. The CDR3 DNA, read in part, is TGTGCCAGCAGTCTGGGGGCTGCTGAGCAGTTC.

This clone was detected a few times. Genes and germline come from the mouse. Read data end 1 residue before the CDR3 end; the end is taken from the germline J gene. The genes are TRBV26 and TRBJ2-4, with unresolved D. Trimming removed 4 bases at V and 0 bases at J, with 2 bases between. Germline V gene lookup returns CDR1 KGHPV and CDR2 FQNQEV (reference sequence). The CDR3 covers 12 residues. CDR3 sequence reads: CASSQSQNTLYF. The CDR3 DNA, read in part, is TGTGCCAGCAGTCAAAGTCAAAACACCTTGTAC. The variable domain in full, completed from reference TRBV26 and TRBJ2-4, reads NSKVIQTPRYLVKGQGQKAKMRCIPEKGHPVVFWYQQNKNNEFKFLINFQNQEVLQQIDMTEKRFSAECPSNSPCSLEIQSSEAGDSALYLCASSQSQNTLYFGAGTRLSVL.

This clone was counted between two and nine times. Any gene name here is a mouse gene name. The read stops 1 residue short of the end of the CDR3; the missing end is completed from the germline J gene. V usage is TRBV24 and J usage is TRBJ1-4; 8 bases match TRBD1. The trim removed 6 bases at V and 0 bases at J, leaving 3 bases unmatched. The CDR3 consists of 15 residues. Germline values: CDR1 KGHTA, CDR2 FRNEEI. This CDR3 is CASRRTGFSNERLFF. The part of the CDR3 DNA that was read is TGTGCCAGCAGGCGGACAGGGTTTTCCAACGAAAGATTATTT.

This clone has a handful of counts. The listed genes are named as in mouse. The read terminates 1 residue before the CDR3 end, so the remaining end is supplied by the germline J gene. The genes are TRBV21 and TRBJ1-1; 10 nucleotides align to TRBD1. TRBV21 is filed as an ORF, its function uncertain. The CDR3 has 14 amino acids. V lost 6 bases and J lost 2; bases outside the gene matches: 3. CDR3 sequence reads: CASSRDRGNTEVFF. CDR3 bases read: TGTGCTAGCAGCCGGGACAGGGGTAACACAGAAGTCTTC.

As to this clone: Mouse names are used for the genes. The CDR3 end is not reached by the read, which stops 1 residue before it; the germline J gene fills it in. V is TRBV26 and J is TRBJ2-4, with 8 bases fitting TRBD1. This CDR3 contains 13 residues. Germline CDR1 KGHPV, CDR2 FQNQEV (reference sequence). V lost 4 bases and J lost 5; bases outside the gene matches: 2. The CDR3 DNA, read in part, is TGTGCCAGCAGTCCCGGACAGGGAAACACCTTGTAC. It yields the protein CASSPGQGNTLY. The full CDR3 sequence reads CASSPGQGNTLYF. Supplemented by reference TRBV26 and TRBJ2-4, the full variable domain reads NSKVIQTPRYLVKGQGQKAKMRCIPEKGHPVVFWYQQNKNNEFKFLINFQNQEVLQQIDMTEKRFSAECPSNSPCSLEIQSSEAGDSALYLCASSPGQGNTLYFGAGTRLSVL.

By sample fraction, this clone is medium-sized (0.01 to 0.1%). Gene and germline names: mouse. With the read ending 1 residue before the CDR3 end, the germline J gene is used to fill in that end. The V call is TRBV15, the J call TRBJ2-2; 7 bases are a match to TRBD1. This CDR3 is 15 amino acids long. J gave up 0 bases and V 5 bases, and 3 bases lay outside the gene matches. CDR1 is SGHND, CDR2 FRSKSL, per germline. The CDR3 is CASSRQGANTGQLYF. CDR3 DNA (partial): TGTGCCAGCAGTCGACAGGGCGCAAACACCGGGCAGCTCTAC.

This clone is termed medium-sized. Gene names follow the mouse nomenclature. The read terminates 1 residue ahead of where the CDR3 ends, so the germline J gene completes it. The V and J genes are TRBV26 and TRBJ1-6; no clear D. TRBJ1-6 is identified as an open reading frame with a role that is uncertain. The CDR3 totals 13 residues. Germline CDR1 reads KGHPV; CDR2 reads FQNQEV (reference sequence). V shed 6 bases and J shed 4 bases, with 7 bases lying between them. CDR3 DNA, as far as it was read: TGTGCCAGCAGCCTTGAGTATAATTCGCCCCTCTAC. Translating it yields CASSLEYNSPLY. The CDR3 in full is CASSLEYNSPLYF.

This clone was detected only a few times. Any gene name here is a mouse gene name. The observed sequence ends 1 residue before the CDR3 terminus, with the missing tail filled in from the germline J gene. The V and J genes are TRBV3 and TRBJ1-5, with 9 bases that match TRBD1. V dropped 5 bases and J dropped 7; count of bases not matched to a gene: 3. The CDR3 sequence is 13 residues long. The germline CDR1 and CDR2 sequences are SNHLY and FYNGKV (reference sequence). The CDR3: CASSPGQGQAPLF. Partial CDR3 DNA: TGTGCCAGCAGCCCGGGACAGGGTCAGGCTCCGCTT.

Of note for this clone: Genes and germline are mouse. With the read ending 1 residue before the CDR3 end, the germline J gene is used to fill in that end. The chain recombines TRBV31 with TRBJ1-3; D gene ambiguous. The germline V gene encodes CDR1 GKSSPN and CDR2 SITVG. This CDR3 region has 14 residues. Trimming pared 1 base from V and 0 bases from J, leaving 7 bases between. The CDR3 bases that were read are TGTGCCTGGAGTCAAGCACATTCTGGAAATACGCTCTAT. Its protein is CAWSQAHSGNTLY. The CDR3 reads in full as CAWSQAHSGNTLYF.

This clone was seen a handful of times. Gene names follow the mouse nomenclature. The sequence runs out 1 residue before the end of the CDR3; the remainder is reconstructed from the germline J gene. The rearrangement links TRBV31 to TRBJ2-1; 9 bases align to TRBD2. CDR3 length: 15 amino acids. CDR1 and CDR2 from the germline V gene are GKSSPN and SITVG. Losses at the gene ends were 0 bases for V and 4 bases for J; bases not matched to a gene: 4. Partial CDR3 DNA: TGTGCCTGGAGTCTAGGCTGGGGGGGGTATGCTGAGCAGTTC. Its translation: CAWSLGWGGYAEQF. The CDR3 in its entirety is CAWSLGWGGYAEQFF.

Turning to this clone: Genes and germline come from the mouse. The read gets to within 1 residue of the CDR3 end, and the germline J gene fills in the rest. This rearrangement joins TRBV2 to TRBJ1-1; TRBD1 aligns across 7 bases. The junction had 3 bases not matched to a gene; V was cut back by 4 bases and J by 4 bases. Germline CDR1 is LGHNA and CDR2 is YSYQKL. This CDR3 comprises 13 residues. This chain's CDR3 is CASSRDSGTEVFF. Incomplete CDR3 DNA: TGTGCCAGCAGCCGGGACAGTGGCACAGAAGTCTTC.